The 13 T cell receptor beta chains below were found in one sample sequenced in a study of cytomegalovirus exposure and HLA in healthy donors. PCR amplification relied on 60 Vbeta primers (plus 13 Jbeta primers). Using immunoSEQ multiplex PCR, the repertoire was profiled, and TCRdb retains in-frame clones only, with some absent. This sample has some 94,000 clones, with about two thirds found just once. The specimen was PBMCs. These receptors originate from a man in his fifties in good health and CMV-seronegative.

This chain connects TRBV5-1 to TRBJ2-5; no firm D call. Germline V CDR1 and CDR2: SGHRS, YFSETQ. The CDR3 has 15 residues. Trimming stripped 1 base from V and 4 bases from J, with 14 bases between. Here the CDR3 DNA reads TGCGCCAGCAGCTTGTCCTACCTAGTCCTAGAGACCCAGTACTTC. Protein: CASSLSYLVLETQYF.

This clone turned up a few times. The chain couples TRBV2 to TRBJ2-3; D ambiguous. V was trimmed by 6 bases and J by 6 bases, leaving 19 bases between them. CDR1 and CDR2 from the germline V gene are SNHLY and FYNNEI. The CDR3 covers 15 residues. CDR3: CASSLVSRGTDTQYF. DNA for the CDR3: TGTGCCAGCAGCCTTGTTTCGCGCGGAACGGATACGCAGTATTTT. The whole variable domain, filled in from reference TRBV2 and TRBJ2-3, reads EPEVTQTPSHQVTQMGQEVILRCVPISNHLYFYWYRQILGQKVEFLVSFYNNEISEKSEIFDDQFSVERPDGSNFTLKIRSTKLEDSAMYFCASSLVSRGTDTQYFGPGTRLTVL.

This clone was counted between two and nine times. The V call is TRBV2, the J call TRBJ2-7; the D gene is possibly TRBD2 (5 bases). Germline CDR1 SNHLY, CDR2 FYNNEI. V lost 1 base, J lost 3 bases, and 7 bases lay in between. The CDR3 spans 13 residues. This chain's CDR3 is CASSEVRDYEQYF. CDR3 bases: TGTGCCAGCAGTGAAGTGAGGGACTACGAGCAGTACTTC.

The chain is built from TRBV28 and TRBJ1-5, with D uncertain. This CDR3 has 21 residues. The V and J ends lost 5 bases and 3 bases respectively, with 32 bases between them. CDR1 and CDR2 from the germline V gene are MDHEN and SYDVKM. CDR3 residues: CASSSLSGLIRQATINQPQHF. The DNA for the CDR3 is TGTGCCAGCAGTAGTCTGAGCGGTCTAATTCGGCAGGCCACCATCAATCAGCCCCAGCATTTT.

The J gene is TRBJ2-3, the V gene TRBV6-6; 9 nucleotides agree with TRBD1. The CDR3 has 14 residues. Germline V gene lookup returns CDR1 MNHNY and CDR2 SVGAGI (reference sequence). V dropped 5 bases and J dropped 3; count of bases not matched to a gene: 3. CDR3 nucleotides: TGTGCCAGCAGTGGACAGGGGAGGACAGATACGCAGTATTTT. It is translated as CASSGQGRTDTQYF.

V gene TRBV11-2 combines with J gene TRBJ2-3; D is undetermined. Trimming removed 0 bases from V and 4 bases from J, with 11 bases in between. The CDR3 consists of 15 residues. From germline, CDR1 is SGHAT and CDR2 FQNNGV. CDR3 DNA: TGTGCCAGCAGCTTAGACCCCTCCCGAGCAGATACGCAGTATTTT. Translating it yields CASSLDPSRADTQYF.

V is TRBV7-8 and J is TRBJ2-7; TRBD2 aligns across 9 bases. There are 14 residues in the CDR3. Per the germline V gene, CDR1 is SGHVS and CDR2 is FQNEAQ. Losses at the gene ends were 4 bases for V and 3 bases for J; bases not matched to a gene: 4. CDR3 residues: CASSYQTSGYEQYV. The CDR3 DNA reads as TGTGCCAGCAGCTACCAGACTAGCGGCTACGAGCAGTACGTC.

CDR3 nucleotide sequence: TGTGCCAGCTCACCCCGGACAGGGGTTGATGAAAAACTGTTTTTT. It specifies CASSPRTGVDEKLFF. The chain combines TRBV18 with TRBJ1-4; 9 bases are shared with TRBD1. CDR1 and CDR2 (germline): KGHSH, LQKENI. The V and J ends lost 3 bases and 6 bases, in that order; junction bases with no gene match: 5. The CDR3 is 15 residues long.

The chain carries TRBV2 and TRBJ1-5; 7 bases line up with TRBD1. Unmatched junction bases numbered 4, after V lost 5 bases and J lost 3 bases. The CDR3 totals 14 residues. Germline V gives CDR1 SNHLY, CDR2 FYNNEI. CDR3 region: CASSRDSNNQPQHF. The CDR3 DNA reads TGTGCCAGCAGTAGGGACAGTAACAATCAGCCCCAGCATTTT.

The chain recombines TRBV2 with TRBJ2-1; no firm D call. Germline CDR1 SNHLY, CDR2 FYNNEI. The CDR3 has 11 residues. V dropped 8 bases and J dropped 7 bases, with 9 bases sitting between them. The CDR3 nucleotides are TGTGCCAGCCAGGCAGCAAATGAGCAGTTCTTC. Protein: CASQAANEQFF.

Worth noting for this clone: At one end, the junction sequence differs from germline, possibly due to a read error. The V gene is TRBV7-7, the J gene TRBJ2-1; the match to TRBD2 covers 9 bases. Germline V lookup: CDR1 SSHAT, CDR2 FNYEAQ (reference sequence). CDR3 length: 14 residues. This chain's CDR3 is CASSSIAGANEQFF. CDR3 bases: TGTGCTAGCAGCTCAATAGCGGGGGCCAATGAGCAGTTCTTC.

The rearrangement uses TRBV5-4 and TRBJ2-3; D remains unclear. This CDR3 region has 15 residues. CDR1 and CDR2 (germline): SGHNT, YYREEE (reference sequence). With 2 bases removed from V and 2 bases from J, the gap between germline ends came to 12 bases. The CDR3: CASSLEASDTDTQYF. DNA of the CDR3: TGTGCCAGCAGCTTAGAGGCGTCAGACACAGATACGCAGTATTTT.

The J gene is TRBJ2-1, the V gene TRBV23-1; 11 bases align to TRBD2. TRBV23-1 is identified as an open reading frame with a role that is uncertain. The CDR3 totals 15 residues. After removal of 3 bases from V and 5 bases from J, the junction contained 3 bases not matched to a gene. The CDR3 nucleotides are TGCGCCAGCAGTCAGGGACTAGCGGATGACAATGAGCAGTTCTTC. It yields the protein CASSQGLADDNEQFF.